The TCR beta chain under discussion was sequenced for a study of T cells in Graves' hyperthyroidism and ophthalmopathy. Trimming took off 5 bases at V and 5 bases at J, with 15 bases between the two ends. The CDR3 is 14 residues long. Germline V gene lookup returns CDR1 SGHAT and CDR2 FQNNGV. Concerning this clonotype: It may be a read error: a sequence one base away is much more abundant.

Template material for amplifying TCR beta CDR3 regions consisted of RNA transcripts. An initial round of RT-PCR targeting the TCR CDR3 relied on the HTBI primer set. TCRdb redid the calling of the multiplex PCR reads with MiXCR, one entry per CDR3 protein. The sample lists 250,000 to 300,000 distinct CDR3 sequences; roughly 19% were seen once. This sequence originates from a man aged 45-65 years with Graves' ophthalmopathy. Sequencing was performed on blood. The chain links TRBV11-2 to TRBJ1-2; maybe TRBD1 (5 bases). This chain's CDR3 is CASSTTGRAYGYTF. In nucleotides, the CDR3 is TGTGCCAGCAGCACCACGGGACGGGCGTATGGCTACACCTTC.